Sequencing of this T cell receptor beta chain was carried out in a study of response to subunit inactivated influenza vaccine. This clonotype has a handful of counts. The antigen is undetermined. Findings and limits, study-wide: Authors suggested that a seasonal influenza vaccination recruits few new T cells each time.

TCRdb recomputed calls from the RT-PCR reads with MiXCR, one row per CDR3 protein. The data contain approximately 290,000 distinct CDR3 sequences, over 20% of them singletons. V was cut by 3 bases and J by 0 bases, with 15 bases left in between. There are 17 residues in the CDR3. In germline, CDR1 is LNHNV, CDR2 YYDKDF (reference sequence). The sample in question was PBMCs from blood, obtained approximately 22 months after vaccination. This sequence originates from a man between 50 and 70 years old who received an inactivated influenza vaccine. The chain joins TRBV15 to TRBJ1-3, with D tentatively TRBD1 (6 bases). CDR3 residues: CATSSANRVNSGNTIYF. The CDR3 DNA reads TGTGCCACCAGCAGCGCGAACAGGGTTAACTCTGGAAACACCATATATTTT.